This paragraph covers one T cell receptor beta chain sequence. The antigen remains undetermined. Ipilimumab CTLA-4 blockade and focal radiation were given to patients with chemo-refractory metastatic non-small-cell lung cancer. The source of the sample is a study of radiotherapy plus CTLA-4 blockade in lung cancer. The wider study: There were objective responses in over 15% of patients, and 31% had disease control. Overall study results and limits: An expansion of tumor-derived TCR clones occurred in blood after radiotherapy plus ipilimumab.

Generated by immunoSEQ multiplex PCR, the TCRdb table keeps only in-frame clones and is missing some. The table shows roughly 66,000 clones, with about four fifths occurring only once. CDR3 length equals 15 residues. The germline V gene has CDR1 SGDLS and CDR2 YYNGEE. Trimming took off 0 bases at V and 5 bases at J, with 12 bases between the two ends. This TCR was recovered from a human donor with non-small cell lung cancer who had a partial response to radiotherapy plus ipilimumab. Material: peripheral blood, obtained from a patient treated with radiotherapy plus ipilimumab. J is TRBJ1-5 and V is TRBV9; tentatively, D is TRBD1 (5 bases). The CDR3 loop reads CASSVAPGTDQPQHF. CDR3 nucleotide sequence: TGTGCCAGCAGCGTAGCTCCAGGGACTGATCAGCCCCAGCATTTT.